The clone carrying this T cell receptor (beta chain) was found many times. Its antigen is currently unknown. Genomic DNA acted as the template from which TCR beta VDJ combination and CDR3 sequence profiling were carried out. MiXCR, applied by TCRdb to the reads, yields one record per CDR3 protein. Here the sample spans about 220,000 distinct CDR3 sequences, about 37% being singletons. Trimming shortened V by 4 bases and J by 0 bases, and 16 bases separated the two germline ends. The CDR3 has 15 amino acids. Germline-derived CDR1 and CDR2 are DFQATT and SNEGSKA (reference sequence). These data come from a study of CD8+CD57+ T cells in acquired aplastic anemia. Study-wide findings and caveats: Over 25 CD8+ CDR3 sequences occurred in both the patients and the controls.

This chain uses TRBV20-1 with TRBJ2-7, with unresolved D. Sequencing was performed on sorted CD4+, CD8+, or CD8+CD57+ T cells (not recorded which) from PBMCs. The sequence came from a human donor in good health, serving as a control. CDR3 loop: CSAIPLLGDSYEQYF. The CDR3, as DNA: TGCAGTGCTATCCCCCTTCTTGGCGACTCCTACGAGCAGTACTTC.